Listed below are T cell receptor beta chains from one sample, sequenced in a study of cytomegalovirus exposure and HLA in healthy donors. Sequencing used immunoSEQ multiplex PCR; TCRdb keeps in-frame clones, though not all of them. The top ten hold about 32% of the sample, which has around 150,000 clones, approximately 82% seen once. Input material: PBMCs. These receptors originate from a young man in good health and CMV-seropositive. Each CDR3 is given with its conserved first and last residue. The order of the fields is J gene, D gene, V gene, clone size, CDR3 DNA, CDR3 protein. D genes are given only for firm matches. Some rows mark clone size as missing; the rest say once, few, many or name a class of expanded clone.

TRBJ2-7 TRBD2 TRBV5-1 . TGCGCCAGCAGTCCGGTGGCCGCTAGCGGGGGTCTGGGGGCCTACGAGCAGTACTTC CASSPVAASGGLGAYEQYF
TRBJ2-7 TRBD1 TRBV5-1 . TGCGCCAGCGACACGGGACAGGGGTACGAGCAGTACTTC CASDTGQGYEQYF
TRBJ1-4 TRBD1 TRBV9 . TGTGCCAGCAGCGGTTACCGGGACAGAAATGAAAAACTGTTTTTT CASSGYRDRNEKLFF
TRBJ1-4 . TRBV6-5 . TGTGCCAGCAGTTACGGACTCGGGGCTAATGAAAAACTGTTTTTT CASSYGLGANEKLFF
TRBJ2-7 . TRBV11-2 . TGTGCCAGCACTCAGGCAGGCGTACCCTACGAGCAGTACTTC CASTQAGVPYEQYF
TRBJ2-1 TRBD1 TRBV7-2 . TGTGCCAGCACCAACGACAGGGTGTCCTACAATGAGCAGTTCTTC CASTNDRVSYNEQFF
TRBJ1-1 . TRBV7-9 . TGTGCCAGCAGCTTAGGAACAGGGAGAGCTTTCTTT CASSLGTGRAFF
TRBJ1-1 . TRBV7-3 . TGTGCCAGCAGCCCCCGTCGGAACACTGAAGCTTTCTTT CASSPRRNTEAFF
TRBJ2-7 TRBD2 TRBV27 . TGTGCCAGCTCCCTATCCCCGGGAGGACTGGGCCTCAGCTCCTACGAGCAGTACTTC CASSLSPGGLGLSSYEQYF
TRBJ2-5 . TRBV5-1 many TGCGCCAGCAGCAGGATGGTGGCAGGCCAAGAGACCCAGTACTTC CASSRMVAGQETQYF
TRBJ1-5 TRBD1 TRBV18 . TGTGCCAGCCGGACAGGGGGCGGGCAGCCCCAGCATTTT CASRTGGGQPQHF
TRBJ1-1 TRBD1 TRBV7-2 . TGTGCCAGCAGCTTCAGGACAGGGGGCATTGAAGCTTTCTTT CASSFRTGGIEAFF
TRBJ1-4 . TRBV27 . TGTGCCAGCAGTTTATCCTACGGTGAAAAACTGTTTTTT CASSLSYGEKLFF
TRBJ2-1 TRBD2 TRBV14 . TGTGCCAGCAGCCAATATGCGGGACTAGCGGGAGGGCCTGAGTTTGGTGAGCAGTTCTTC CASSQYAGLAGGPEFGEQFF
TRBJ2-5 . TRBV5-1 . TGCGCCAGCACCCCAGGCCGGGAGGAGACCCAGTACTTC CASTPGREETQYF
TRBJ2-1 TRBD2 TRBV7-2 . TGTGCCAGCAGCTTAGGGGGACTCGCGGGAGTTTACAATGAGCAGTTCTTC CASSLGGLAGVYNEQFF
TRBJ2-7 . TRBV11-2 . TGTGCCAGCAGCCACTTATCTCTAGTAGAGCAGTACTTC CASSHLSLVEQYF
TRBJ1-3 . TRBV30 . TGTGCCTGGAGTCGAGGTGGCGGAATTGGAAACACCATATATTTT CAWSRGGGIGNTIYF
TRBJ1-1 . TRBV7-9 . TGTGCCAGCAGCCTCGGGGTAGGGCTAGAGTTCGACACTGAAGCTTTCTTT CASSLGVGLEFDTEAFF
TRBJ2-7 . TRBV18 few TGTGCCAGCTCACCCAACCGGGACACGACCTACGAGCAGTACTTC CASSPNRDTTYEQYF
TRBJ1-1 . TRBV6-6 few TGTGCCAGCAAACGGGTCGTGAACACTGAAGCTTTCTTT CASKRVVNTEAFF
TRBJ1-2 . TRBV19 . TGTGCCAGTAGTATGGCGGAAATCTATGGCTACACCTTC CASSMAEIYGYTF
TRBJ1-1 . TRBV7-2 . TGTGCCAGCAGCTTACGACAGGCCTACACTGAAGCTTTCTTT CASSLRQAYTEAFF
TRBJ1-4 . TRBV19 . TGTGCCAGTAGTGCACGGGAAACTAATGAAAAACTGTTTTTT CASSARETNEKLFF
TRBJ2-3 TRBD1 TRBV4-1 . TGCGCCACCAGTGGCGGGACAGGGGCGGTAGATACGCAGTATTTT CATSGGTGAVDTQYF
TRBJ1-5 . TRBV6-1 once TGTGCCAGCAGTGAAGATGGAGGGTATAGTCAGCCCCAGCATTTT CASSEDGGYSQPQHF
TRBJ2-1 TRBD1 TRBV27 . TGTGCCAGCAGACCGGACAGGACCACATACAATGAGCAGTTCTTC CASRPDRTTYNEQFF
TRBJ1-1 TRBD1 TRBV7-9 many TGTGCCAGCAGTTACACCGGGACAGGGCCCAAAGAGTCTGAAGCTTTCTTT CASSYTGTGPKESEAFF
TRBJ2-7 . TRBV5-1 few TGCGCCAGCAGCTTGCTCGGGGACTACGAGCAGTACTTC CASSLLGDYEQYF
TRBJ2-3 TRBD1 TRBV29-1 . TGCAGCGTTGAAGGAGGAGCTCCGGGACAGGGGGGACTTACGCAGTATTTT CSVEGGAPGQGGLTQYF
TRBJ2-7 . TRBV2 . TGTGCCAGCAGTGCTGCAGGGTACAACGAGCAGTACTTC CASSAAGYNEQYF
TRBJ2-3 TRBD2 TRBV27 . TGTGCCAGCAGTCCGGGACTAGCGGGAGCGGCAGATACGCAGTATTTT CASSPGLAGAADTQYF
TRBJ1-2 . TRBV4-1 . TGCGCCAGCAGCCAAGTCTCTACTAACTATGGCTACACCTTC CASSQVSTNYGYTF
TRBJ2-1 TRBD2 TRBV5-6 . TGTGCCAGCAGCCCCGTAACGGGACTAGCGGTCAATGAGCAGTTCTTC CASSPVTGLAVNEQFF
TRBJ2-7 . TRBV2 . TGTGCCAGCAGTGAACGAGCGGGCCTCTACGAGCAGTACTTC CASSERAGLYEQYF
TRBJ1-2 . TRBV4-2 . TGTGCCAGCAGCCAAGCGGGGGTCGGCAGCTATGGCTACACCTTC CASSQAGVGSYGYTF
TRBJ2-5 TRBD1 TRBV5-4 . TGTGCCAGCAGCCAACAGGGGGCCGAGGAGACCCAGTACTTC CASSQQGAEETQYF
TRBJ1-2 TRBD1 TRBV5-6 . TGTGCCAGCAGTAGGACAGGGGGGGCGGTTGGCTACACCTTC CASSRTGGAVGYTF
TRBJ1-1 TRBD1 TRBV7-9 . TGTGCCAGCAGCCCAGAGGGGACAGGGGCTGAAGCTTTCTTT CASSPEGTGAEAFF
TRBJ1-2 . TRBV13 . TGTGCCAGCAGCTTACAGGGCGATGGCTACACCTTC CASSLQGDGYTF
TRBJ2-2 . TRBV27 . TGTGCCAGCAGTTTATGGTCCGCCTGGAGCTACGGGACCGGGGAGCTGTTTTTT CASSLWSAWSYGTGELFF
TRBJ1-2 . TRBV5-6 . TGTGCCAGCAGCTTGGTGCCAGGGCCGGATGGCTACACCTTC CASSLVPGPDGYTF
TRBJ2-3 TRBD2 TRBV5-4 . TGTGCCAGCAGCTTTGTAGCGGGAGGGGATACGCAGTATTTT CASSFVAGGDTQYF
TRBJ2-1 TRBD2 TRBV9 . TGTGCCAGCAGCCCTTACGAGACGGGAGGGGGGAATGAGCAGTTCTTC CASSPYETGGGNEQFF